This T cell receptor beta chain was profiled in a study of T cell repertoires in cytomegalovirus infection (dated by TCRdb to between 2019 and 2020). Study-wide context: Recently identified HLA-C-restricted CMV epitopes, whose presentation resists viral immunomodulation, were targeted by peptide stimulations together with well-studied HLA-B-restricted epitopes. Because public TCR beta signatures pointed to carriage of CMV infection together with the matching HLA type, the HLA type of each donor mattered for the analysis.

On the study overall, not on this receptor specifically: Cumulative frequency of public TCR beta family members discriminated carriers of CMV infection plus the relevant HLA type in this cohort and an independent approximately 370-donor cohort. The ex vivo response was dominated by HLA-C-restricted CMV-specific TCR beta clonotypes, which also provided the single most frequent clonotype in two of eight donors.

This clonotype has a handful of counts. Its antigen is currently not known. No much larger clone is present one base from it, and per-base qualities are unavailable. Instrument used: Illumina HiSeq 1500. The raw public reads went through TCRdb reprocessing: fastp at Q25, MiXCR clone calling, in-frame beta chains kept. Identical CDR3 protein sequences are pooled into one entry, listed with their most common genes and DNA. The sample table contains approximately 990,000 distinct CDR3 sequences; only one count was recorded for 25% to 40% of them. Of the sample, roughly 13% falls within the top ten clones. The treatment or condition label corresponds to: in vitro stimulation with specific CMV peptide epitopes to enrich CMV-specific T cells. For CDR1 and CDR2, the germline V gene lists MNHEY and SVGEGT. The CDR3 runs 11 residues from the cysteine to the phenylalanine. Only the CDR3 DNA stays, 33 bases, in frame from base 1. The trim is 8 bases for V and 11 bases for J, with a gap of 15 bases between the germline ends.

The sequences come from cultured CD8+ T cells from PBMCs, collected from culture after CMV antigen stimulation. This receptor was obtained from a human donor in good health (CMV status not recorded). Some clones in this sample may be carry-over from other donors' samples. The sequence joins TRBV6-2 or TRBV6-3 to TRBJ1-1; TRBD1 might be the D gene, on 5 matching bases. The nucleotides read TGTGCCAGCGCTGAGGGACTGAATGCTTTCTTT. It is translated as CASAEGLNAFF.